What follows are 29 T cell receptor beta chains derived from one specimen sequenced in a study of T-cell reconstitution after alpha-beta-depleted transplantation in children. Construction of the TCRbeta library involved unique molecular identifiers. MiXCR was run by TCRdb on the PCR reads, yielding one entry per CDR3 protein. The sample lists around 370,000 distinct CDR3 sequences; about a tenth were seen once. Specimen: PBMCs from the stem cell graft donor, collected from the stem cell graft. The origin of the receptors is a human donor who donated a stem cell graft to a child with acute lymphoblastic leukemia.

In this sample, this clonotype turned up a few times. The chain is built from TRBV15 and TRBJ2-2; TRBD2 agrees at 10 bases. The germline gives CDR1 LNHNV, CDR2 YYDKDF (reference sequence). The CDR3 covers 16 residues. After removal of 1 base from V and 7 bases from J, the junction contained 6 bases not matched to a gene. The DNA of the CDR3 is TGTGCCACCAGCAGAGTTCAGCGGGAGGGCGGCGGGGAGCTGTTTTTT. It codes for CATSRVQREGGGELFF.

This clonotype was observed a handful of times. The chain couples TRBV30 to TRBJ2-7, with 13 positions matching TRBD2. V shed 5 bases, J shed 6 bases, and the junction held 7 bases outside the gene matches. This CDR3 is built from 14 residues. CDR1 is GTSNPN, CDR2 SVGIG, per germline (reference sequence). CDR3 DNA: TGTGCCTGGGAAGGACTAGCGGGAGTCAGCGAGCAGTACTTC. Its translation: CAWEGLAGVSEQYF.

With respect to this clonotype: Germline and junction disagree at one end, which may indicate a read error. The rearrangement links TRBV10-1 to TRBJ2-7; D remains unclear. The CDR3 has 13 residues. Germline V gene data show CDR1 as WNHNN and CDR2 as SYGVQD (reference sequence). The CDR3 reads CASSEGSNPELYF. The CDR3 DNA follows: TGCGCCAGCAGTGAGGGGTCTAACCCCGAGCTGTACTTC.

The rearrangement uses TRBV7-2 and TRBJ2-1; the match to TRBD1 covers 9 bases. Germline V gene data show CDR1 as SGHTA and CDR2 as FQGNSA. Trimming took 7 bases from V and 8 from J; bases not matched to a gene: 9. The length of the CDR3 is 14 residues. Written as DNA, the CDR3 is TGTGCCAGCAACCAACAGGGGGCGCTTTATGAGCAGTTCTTC. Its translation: CASNQQGALYEQFF. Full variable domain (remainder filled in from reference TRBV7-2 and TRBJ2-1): GAGVSQSPSNKVTEKGKDVELRCDPISGHTALYWYRQSLGQGLEFLIYFQGNSAPDKSGLPSDRFSAERTGGSVSTLTIQRTQQEDSAVYLCASNQQGALYEQFFGPGTRLTVL.

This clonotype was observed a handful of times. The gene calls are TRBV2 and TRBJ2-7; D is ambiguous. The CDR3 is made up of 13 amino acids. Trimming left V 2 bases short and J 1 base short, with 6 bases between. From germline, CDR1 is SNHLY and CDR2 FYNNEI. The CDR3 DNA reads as TGTGCCAGCAGTGAATTTCCATCCTACGAGCAGTACTTC. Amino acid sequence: CASSEFPSYEQYF.

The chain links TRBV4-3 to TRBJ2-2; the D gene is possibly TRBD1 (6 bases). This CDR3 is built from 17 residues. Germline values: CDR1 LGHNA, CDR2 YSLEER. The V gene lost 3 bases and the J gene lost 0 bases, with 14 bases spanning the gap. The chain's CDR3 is CASSHRGVRTNTGELFF. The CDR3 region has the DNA TGCGCCAGCAGCCACAGGGGAGTGAGGACGAACACCGGGGAGCTGTTTTTT.

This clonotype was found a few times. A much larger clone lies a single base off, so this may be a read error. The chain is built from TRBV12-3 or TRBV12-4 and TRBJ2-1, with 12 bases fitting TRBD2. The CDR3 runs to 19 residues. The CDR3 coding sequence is TGTGCCTGCAGTTTGGTCTACCTATCCACTAGCGGGAGGAGCAATGAGCAGTTCTTC. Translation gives CACSLVYLSTSGRSNEQFF.

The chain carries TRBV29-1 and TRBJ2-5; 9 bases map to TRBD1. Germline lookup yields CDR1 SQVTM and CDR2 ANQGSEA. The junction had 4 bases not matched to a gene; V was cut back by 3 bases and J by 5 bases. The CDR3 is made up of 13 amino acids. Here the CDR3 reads CSVEGTGTETQYF. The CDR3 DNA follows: TGCAGCGTTGAGGGGACAGGGACCGAGACCCAGTACTTC.

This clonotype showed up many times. Written as DNA, the CDR3 is TGTGCCAGCAGCTTAAGTCGTCTGCCCAAAGGCTACACCTTC. Translation gives CASSLSRLPKGYTF. The gene calls are TRBV7-8 and TRBJ1-2, with D unresolved. V lost 2 bases and J 8 bases, leaving 15 bases between the germline ends. Germline V gene data show CDR1 as SGHVS and CDR2 as FQNEAQ. This CDR3 is built from 14 residues. Complete variable domain (other parts from reference TRBV7-8 and TRBJ1-2): GAGVSQSPRYKVAKRGQDVALRCDPISGHVSLFWYQQALGQGPEFLTYFQNEAQLDKSGLPSDRFFAERPEGSVSTLKIQRTQQEDSAVYLCASSLSRLPKGYTFGSGTRLTVV.

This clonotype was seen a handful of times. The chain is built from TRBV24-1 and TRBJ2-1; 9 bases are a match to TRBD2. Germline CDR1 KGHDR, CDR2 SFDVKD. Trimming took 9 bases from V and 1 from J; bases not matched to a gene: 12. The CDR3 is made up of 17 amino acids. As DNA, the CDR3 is TGTGCCACCCCTTGGCGGGAGGGCAGTCCTTCCTACAATGAGCAGTTCTTC. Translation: CATPWREGSPSYNEQFF.

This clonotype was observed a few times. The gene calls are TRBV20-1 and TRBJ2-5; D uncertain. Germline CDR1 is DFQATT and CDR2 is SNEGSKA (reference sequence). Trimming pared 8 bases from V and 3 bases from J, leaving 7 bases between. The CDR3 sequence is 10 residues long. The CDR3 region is CSPSKETQYF. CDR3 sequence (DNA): TGCAGTCCTTCCAAAGAGACCCAGTACTTC.

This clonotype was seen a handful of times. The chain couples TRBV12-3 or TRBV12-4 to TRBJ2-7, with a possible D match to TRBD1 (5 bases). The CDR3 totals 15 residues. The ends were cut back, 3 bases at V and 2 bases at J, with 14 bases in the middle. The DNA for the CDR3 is TGTGCCAGCAGTTTCGGCCAGGGTGGAACCTACGAGCAGTACTTC. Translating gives CASSFGQGGTYEQYF.

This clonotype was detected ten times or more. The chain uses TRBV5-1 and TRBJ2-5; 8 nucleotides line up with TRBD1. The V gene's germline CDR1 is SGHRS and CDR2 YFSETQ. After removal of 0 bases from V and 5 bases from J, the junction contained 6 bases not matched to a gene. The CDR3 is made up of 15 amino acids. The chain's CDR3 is CASSLAGQGSETQYF. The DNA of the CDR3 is TGCGCCAGCAGCTTGGCCGGACAGGGCTCGGAGACCCAGTACTTC.

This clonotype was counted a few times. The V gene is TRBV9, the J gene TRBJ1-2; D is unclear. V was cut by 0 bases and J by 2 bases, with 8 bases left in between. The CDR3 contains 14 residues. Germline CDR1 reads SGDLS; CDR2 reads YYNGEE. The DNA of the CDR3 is TGTGCCAGCAGCGTAGATGGCGCGAACTATGGCTACACCTTC. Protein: CASSVDGANYGYTF.

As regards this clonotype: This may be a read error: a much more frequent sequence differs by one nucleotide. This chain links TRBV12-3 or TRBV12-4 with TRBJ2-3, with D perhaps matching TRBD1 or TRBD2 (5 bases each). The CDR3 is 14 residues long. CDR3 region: CDSRAQSGADTQYF. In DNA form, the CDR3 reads TGTGACAGCAGGGCCCAGAGCGGCGCAGATACGCAGTATTTT.

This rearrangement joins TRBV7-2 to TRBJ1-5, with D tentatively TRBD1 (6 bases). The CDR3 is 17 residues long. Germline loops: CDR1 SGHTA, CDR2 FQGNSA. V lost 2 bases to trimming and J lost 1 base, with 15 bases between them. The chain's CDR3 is CASSLRGGGLSNQPQHF. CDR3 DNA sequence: TGTGCCAGCAGCTTAAGGGGGGGGGGCTTAAGCAATCAGCCCCAGCATTTT.

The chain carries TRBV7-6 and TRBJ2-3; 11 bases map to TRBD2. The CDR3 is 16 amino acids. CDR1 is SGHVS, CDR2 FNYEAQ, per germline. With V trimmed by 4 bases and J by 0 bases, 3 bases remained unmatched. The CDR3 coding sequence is TGTGCCAGCAGCTCGTCTAGCGGGAGGAGCACAGATACGCAGTATTTT. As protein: CASSSSSGRSTDTQYF.

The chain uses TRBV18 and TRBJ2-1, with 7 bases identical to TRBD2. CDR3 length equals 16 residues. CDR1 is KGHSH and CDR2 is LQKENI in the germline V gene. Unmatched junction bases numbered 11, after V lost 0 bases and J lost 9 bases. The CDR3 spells CASSPPLGRERGEQFF. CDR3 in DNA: TGTGCCAGCTCACCACCGCTAGGGAGGGAGCGGGGTGAGCAGTTCTTC.

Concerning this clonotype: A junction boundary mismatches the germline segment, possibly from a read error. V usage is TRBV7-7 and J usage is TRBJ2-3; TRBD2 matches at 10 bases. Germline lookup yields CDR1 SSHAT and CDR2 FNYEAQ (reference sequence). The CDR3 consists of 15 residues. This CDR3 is CASSRGTSEADTQYF. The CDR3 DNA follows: TGTGCTAGCAGCCGAGGGACTAGCGAGGCAGATACGCAGTATTTT.

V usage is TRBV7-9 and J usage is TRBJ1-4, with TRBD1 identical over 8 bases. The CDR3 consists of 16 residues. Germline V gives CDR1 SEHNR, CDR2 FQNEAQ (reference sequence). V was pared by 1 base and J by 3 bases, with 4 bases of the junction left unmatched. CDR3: CASSLGGQGANEKLFF. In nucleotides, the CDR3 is TGTGCCAGCAGCTTAGGTGGACAGGGTGCTAATGAAAAACTGTTTTTT.

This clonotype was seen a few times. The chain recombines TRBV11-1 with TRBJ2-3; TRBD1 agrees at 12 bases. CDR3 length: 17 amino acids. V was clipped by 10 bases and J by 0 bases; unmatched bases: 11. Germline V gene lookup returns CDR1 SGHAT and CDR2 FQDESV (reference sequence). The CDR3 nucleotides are TGTGCCACCCGGGGACAGGGGGCAATGTCAAGCACAGATACGCAGTATTTT. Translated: CATRGQGAMSSTDTQYF.

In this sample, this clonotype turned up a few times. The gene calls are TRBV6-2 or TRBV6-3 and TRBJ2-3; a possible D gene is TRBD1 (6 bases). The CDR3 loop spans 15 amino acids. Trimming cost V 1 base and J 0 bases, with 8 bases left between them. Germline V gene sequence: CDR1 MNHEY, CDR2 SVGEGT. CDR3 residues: CASSYWDTSTDTQYF. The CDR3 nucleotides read TGTGCCAGCAGTTACTGGGACACTAGCACAGATACGCAGTATTTT.

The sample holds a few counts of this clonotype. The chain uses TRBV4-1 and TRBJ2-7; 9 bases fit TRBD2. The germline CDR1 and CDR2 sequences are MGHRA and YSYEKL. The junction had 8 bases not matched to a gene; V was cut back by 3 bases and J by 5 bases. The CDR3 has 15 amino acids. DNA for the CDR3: TGCGCCAGCAGCCAGATACTAGCGGGTATTCACGAGCAGTACTTC. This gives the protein CASSQILAGIHEQYF.

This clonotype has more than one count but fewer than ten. The CDR3 region is CASSFWGRANYGYTF. CDR3 in DNA: TGTGCCAGCAGTTTTTGGGGCAGAGCAAACTATGGCTACACCTTC. The rearrangement links TRBV12-3 or TRBV12-4 to TRBJ1-2; TRBD1 is a possible D gene (5 bases). The CDR3 is 15 amino acids. V lost 3 bases, J lost 2 bases, and 13 bases lay in between.

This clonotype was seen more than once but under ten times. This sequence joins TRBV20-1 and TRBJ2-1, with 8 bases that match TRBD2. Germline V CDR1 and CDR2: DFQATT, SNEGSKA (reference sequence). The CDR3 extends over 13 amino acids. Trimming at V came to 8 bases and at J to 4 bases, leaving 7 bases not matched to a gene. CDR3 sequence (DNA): TGCAGTCCCAAAGCGGGAGTTTACAATGAGCAGTTCTTC. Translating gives CSPKAGVYNEQFF.

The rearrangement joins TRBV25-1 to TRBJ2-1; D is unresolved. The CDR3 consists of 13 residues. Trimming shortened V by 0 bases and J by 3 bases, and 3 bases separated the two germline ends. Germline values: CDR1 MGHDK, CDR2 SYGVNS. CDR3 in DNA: TGTGCCAGCAGTGAATATAACTACAATGAGCAGTTCTTC. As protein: CASSEYNYNEQFF.

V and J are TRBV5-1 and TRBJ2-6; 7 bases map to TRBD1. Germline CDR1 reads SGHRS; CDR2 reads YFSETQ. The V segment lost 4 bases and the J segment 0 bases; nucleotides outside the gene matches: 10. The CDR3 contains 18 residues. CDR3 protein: CASSRGQPAFSGANVLTF. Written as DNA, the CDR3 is TGCGCCAGCAGCCGGGGACAGCCCGCTTTCTCTGGGGCCAACGTCCTGACTTTC.

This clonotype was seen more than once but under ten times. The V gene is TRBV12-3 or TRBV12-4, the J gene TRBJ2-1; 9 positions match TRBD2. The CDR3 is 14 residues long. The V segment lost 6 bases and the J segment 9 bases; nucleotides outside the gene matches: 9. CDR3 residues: CASRLAGPPGEQFF. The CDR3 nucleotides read TGTGCCAGCAGACTAGCGGGCCCACCCGGTGAGCAGTTCTTC.

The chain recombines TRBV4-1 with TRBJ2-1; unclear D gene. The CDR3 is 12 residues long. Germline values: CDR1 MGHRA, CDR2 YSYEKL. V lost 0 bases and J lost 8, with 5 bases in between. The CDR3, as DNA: TGCGCCAGCAGCCAAGATGGACATGAGCAGTTCTTC. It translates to CASSQDGHEQFF.